This is a list of T cell receptor beta chains from one sample in a study of blood T cell repertoires in COVID-19. Clones were read by immunoSEQ multiplex PCR, and TCRdb kept only the in-frame ones, dropping some. The sample holds 390,000 or so clones, 86% seen once. The sample consisted of peripheral blood. The receptors shown here come from a young woman with active or convalescent COVID-19. The CDR3 runs from the conserved cysteine through the conserved F or W. D genes are given only for firm matches. Rows may omit the clone size; those that give it use once, few, many or a size class.

abundance: few; j_gene: TRBJ2-7; d_gene: TRBD1; v_gene: TRBV5-4; CDR3nt: TGTGCCAGCAGCTCTGACCAGACAGGGTTTGTAAAGCAGTACTTC; CDR3aa: CASSSDQTGFVKQYF
abundance: once; j_gene: TRBJ1-2; d_gene: .; v_gene: TRBV3-1/TRBV3-2; CDR3nt: TGTGCCAGCAGGACGGGACGGGGGTCGGGCTACACCTTC; CDR3aa: CASRTGRGSGYTF
abundance: few; j_gene: TRBJ2-1; d_gene: .; v_gene: TRBV6-1; CDR3nt: TGTGCCAGCAGTGAGCTATCCGGCAATGAGCAGTTCTTC; CDR3aa: CASSELSGNEQFF
abundance: .; j_gene: TRBJ1-4; d_gene: TRBD1; v_gene: TRBV5-1; CDR3nt: TGCGCCAGCGGGACAGGCGCCAGGGGTGAAAAACTGTTTTTT; CDR3aa: CASGTGARGEKLFF
abundance: few; j_gene: TRBJ1-2; d_gene: .; v_gene: TRBV6-5; CDR3nt: TGTGCCAGCAGTTACGGACCAGGGAGGAGTGACTATGGCTACACCTTC; CDR3aa: CASSYGPGRSDYGYTF
abundance: .; j_gene: TRBJ2-7; d_gene: TRBD2; v_gene: TRBV19; CDR3nt: TGTGCCAGTAGTATAGTCGGAAATAGCGGGACCTACGAGCAGTACTTC; CDR3aa: CASSIVGNSGTYEQYF
abundance: .; j_gene: TRBJ1-5; d_gene: .; v_gene: TRBV10-3; CDR3nt: TGTGCCATCAGTGCCGGGATAGGAGGGAATCAGCCCCAGCATTTT; CDR3aa: CAISAGIGGNQPQHF
abundance: .; j_gene: TRBJ2-6; d_gene: .; v_gene: TRBV5-4; CDR3nt: TGTGCCAGCAGCTTGGAACCCAGGGCTGGGGCCAACGTCCTGACTTTC; CDR3aa: CASSLEPRAGANVLTF
abundance: .; j_gene: TRBJ2-1; d_gene: .; v_gene: TRBV10-3; CDR3nt: TGTGCCATCAGTAGAGGCGGAGCGGGTTTGTTCAATGAGCAGTTCTTC; CDR3aa: CAISRGGAGLFNEQFF
abundance: .; j_gene: TRBJ2-5; d_gene: TRBD2; v_gene: TRBV5-5; CDR3nt: TGTGCCAGCAGTACTCCTGGGAGGGTCCAAGAGACCCAGTACTTC; CDR3aa: CASSTPGRVQETQYF
abundance: .; j_gene: TRBJ2-7; d_gene: .; v_gene: TRBV29-1; CDR3nt: TGCAGCGTTGAGGAGGTTCCCTACGAGCAGTACTTC; CDR3aa: CSVEEVPYEQYF
abundance: .; j_gene: TRBJ1-2; d_gene: TRBD1; v_gene: TRBV10-1; CDR3nt: TGCGCCAGCAGTGATCGACAGGGGGACGGCTACACCTTC; CDR3aa: CASSDRQGDGYTF
abundance: .; j_gene: TRBJ1-3; d_gene: .; v_gene: TRBV5-1; CDR3nt: TGCGCCAGCAGCTTGGCGGTGGGGGGATCTGGAGGAAACACCATATATTTT; CDR3aa: CASSLAVGGSGGNTIYF